A single T cell receptor (beta chain) is shown here with its context. Its antigen remains unknown. Germline V CDR1 and CDR2: SGHNT, YYREEE (reference sequence). This CDR3 has 16 residues. With 1 base removed from V and 3 bases from J, the gap between germline ends came to 14 bases. Produced via immunoSEQ multiplex PCR; TCRdb's table is partial and in-frame only. The sample lists some 90,000 clones, approximately 89% occurring once. These data are taken from a study of OX40 agonist ivuxolimab in advanced cancers. For the study at large: Patients got intravenous ivuxolimab at 0.01 to 10 mg/kg every 2 weeks. Study results and caveats: Also present in some nonresponders was a low level of normalized T-cell clonal expansion. The investigators did not determine what antigen specificity the expanded peripheral T cells had. Partial responders dosed at 0.1-3.0 mg/kg displayed clonal expansion ranking among the lowest.

This sequence joins TRBV5-4 and TRBJ2-1, with D possibly being TRBD2 (6 bases). The source is an adult with an advanced solid tumor such as melanoma, head and neck, liver or kidney cancer. This sample comprised CD4+ or CD8+ T cells sorted from blood, obtained in a trial of the OX40 agonist ivuxolimab. The CDR3: CASSLPSSDNYNEQFF. In nucleotides, the CDR3 is TGTGCCAGCAGCTTGCCCTCTAGCGACAACTACAATGAGCAGTTCTTC. Based on the CDR3 plus reference TRBV5-4 and TRBJ2-1, the full variable domain is ETGVTQSPTHLIKTRGQQVTLRCSSQSGHNTVSWYQQALGQGPQFIFQYYREEENGRGNFPPRFSGLQFPNYSSELNVNALELDDSALYLCASSLPSSDNYNEQFFGPGTRLTVL.